Listed below are T cell receptor beta chains from one sample, sequenced in a study of T cells in Graves' hyperthyroidism and ophthalmopathy. TCRdb re-called the multiplex PCR reads with MiXCR, one entry per CDR3 protein. Counted here are about 300,000 distinct CDR3 sequences, roughly 18% occurring once; the ten biggest clones make up 35% to 45%. Sequenced: blood. The receptor source for this set is a man aged 45 to 65 with Graves' ophthalmopathy. CDR3s include the opening cysteine and the closing phenylalanine or tryptophan. D genes are given only for firm matches. For some rows the clone size is stated as once, few or many, or as a class when expanded; others skip it.

abundance: many
d_gene: TRBD1
j_gene: TRBJ2-7
len: 15
v_gene: TRBV20-1
CDR3nt: TGCAGTGCTTACAGTCGACAGGGGGTCTCCTACGAGCAGTACTTC
CDR3aa: CSAYSRQGVSYEQYF

abundance: many
d_gene: -
j_gene: TRBJ2-1
len: 15
v_gene: TRBV2
CDR3nt: TGTGCCAGCATGATCCCGGGACTTGGGCAGAATGAGCAGTTCTTC
CDR3aa: CASMIPGLGQNEQFF

abundance: few
d_gene: TRBD2
j_gene: TRBJ2-7
len: 13
v_gene: TRBV7-6
CDR3nt: TGTGCCAGCAGCTTAGAACTAGCGGACGAGCAGTACTTC
CDR3aa: CASSLELADEQYF

abundance: many
d_gene: TRBD2
j_gene: TRBJ2-7
len: 15
v_gene: TRBV28
CDR3nt: TGTGCCAGCAGTTTAGCTAGCGGGAGTGTCTACGAGCAGTACTTC
CDR3aa: CASSLASGSVYEQYF

abundance: -
d_gene: -
j_gene: TRBJ1-2
len: 13
v_gene: TRBV10-3
CDR3nt: TGTGCCATCAGTGGGGGGCAGAACTATGGCTACACCTTC
CDR3aa: CAISGGQNYGYTF

abundance: many
d_gene: -
j_gene: TRBJ2-2
len: 14
v_gene: TRBV27
CDR3nt: TGTGCCAGCAGTTTATTGGGGGGCACCGGGGAGCTGTTTTTT
CDR3aa: CASSLLGGTGELFF

abundance: many
d_gene: -
j_gene: TRBJ1-1
len: 18
v_gene: TRBV7-2
CDR3nt: TGTGCCAGCAGCTTAAGGGGGAGTGGATCCTTAATGAACACTGAAGCTTTCTTT
CDR3aa: CASSLRGSGSLMNTEAFF

abundance: many
d_gene: TRBD1
j_gene: TRBJ2-1
len: 15
v_gene: TRBV20-1
CDR3nt: TGCAGTGCAGTTACCCCTGGACAGGGAGGCAATGAGCAGTTCTTC
CDR3aa: CSAVTPGQGGNEQFF

abundance: many
d_gene: -
j_gene: TRBJ2-4
len: 15
v_gene: TRBV30
CDR3nt: TGTGCCTGGAGGGGGGCTGCCTTAGCCAAAAACATTCAGTACTTC
CDR3aa: CAWRGAALAKNIQYF

abundance: -
d_gene: TRBD1
j_gene: TRBJ1-3
len: 15
v_gene: TRBV20-1
CDR3nt: TGCAGTGCTAGAAAACAGGGGGTCGAAGGAAACACCATATATTTT
CDR3aa: CSARKQGVEGNTIYF

abundance: few
d_gene: -
j_gene: TRBJ2-1
len: 13
v_gene: TRBV5-1
CDR3nt: TGCGCCAGCAGTTCCTTCAGCGGAAATGAGCAGTTCTTC
CDR3aa: CASSSFSGNEQFF

abundance: few
d_gene: TRBD1
j_gene: TRBJ1-1
len: 15
v_gene: TRBV12-3/TRBV12-4
CDR3nt: TGTGCCAGCACCCAATCGGGACAGCCAAGAACTGAAGCTTTCTTT
CDR3aa: CASTQSGQPRTEAFF

abundance: -
d_gene: TRBD2
j_gene: TRBJ2-1
len: 16
v_gene: TRBV28
CDR3nt: TGTGCCAGCAGTTCCCAACTAGCGGGAGGGCCCCATGAGCAGTTCTTC
CDR3aa: CASSSQLAGGPHEQFF

abundance: once
d_gene: TRBD2
j_gene: TRBJ2-7
len: 13
v_gene: TRBV27
CDR3nt: TGTGCCAGCAGTTTGGGGGCGGGGGGAGAGCAGTACTTC
CDR3aa: CASSLGAGGEQYF

abundance: many
d_gene: -
j_gene: TRBJ1-6
len: 13
v_gene: TRBV27
CDR3nt: TGTGCCAGCAGTTACGACTATAATTCACCCCTCCACTTT
CDR3aa: CASSYDYNSPLHF

abundance: -
d_gene: -
j_gene: TRBJ2-3
len: 13
v_gene: TRBV13
CDR3nt: TGTGCCAGCAGCTCTTACCCCGGGGTTACGCAGTATTTT
CDR3aa: CASSSYPGVTQYF

abundance: many
d_gene: -
j_gene: TRBJ2-1
len: 16
v_gene: TRBV7-9
CDR3nt: TGTGCCAGCAGCTTTCGCGGGGCTAACTCCTACAATGAGCAGTTCTTC
CDR3aa: CASSFRGANSYNEQFF

abundance: few
d_gene: -
j_gene: TRBJ1-2
len: 13
v_gene: TRBV2
CDR3nt: TGTGCCAGCGGAGGGGGGATCAACTATGGCTACACCTTC
CDR3aa: CASGGGINYGYTF

abundance: few
d_gene: -
j_gene: TRBJ2-2
len: 14
v_gene: TRBV2
CDR3nt: TGTGCCAGCAGTGAGGTTTTGGGGACCGGGGAGCTGTTTTTT
CDR3aa: CASSEVLGTGELFF

abundance: -
d_gene: -
j_gene: TRBJ2-7
len: 15
v_gene: TRBV5-6
CDR3nt: TGTGCCAGCAGCTTGGGTTGGCAGGGCCGCTACGAGCAGTACTTC
CDR3aa: CASSLGWQGRYEQYF

abundance: many
d_gene: -
j_gene: TRBJ2-2
len: 11
v_gene: TRBV30
CDR3nt: TGTGCCTGGACAAGGGCCGGGGAGCTGTTTTTT
CDR3aa: CAWTRAGELFF

abundance: many
d_gene: -
j_gene: TRBJ2-1
len: 16
v_gene: TRBV11-2
CDR3nt: TGTGCCAGCAGCCGAATTACCGGGACAACATACAATGAGCAGTTCTTC
CDR3aa: CASSRITGTTYNEQFF

abundance: -
d_gene: -
j_gene: TRBJ2-4
len: 16
v_gene: TRBV9
CDR3nt: TGTGCCAGCAGCAAGACTGGACGGTACGGAGAAAACATTCAGTACTTC
CDR3aa: CASSKTGRYGENIQYF

abundance: few
d_gene: TRBD2
j_gene: TRBJ2-7
len: 12
v_gene: TRBV6-1
CDR3nt: TGTGCCACCGGGACTAGCCCAACCGAGCAGTACTTC
CDR3aa: CATGTSPTEQYF

abundance: few
d_gene: -
j_gene: TRBJ2-3
len: 15
v_gene: TRBV6-4
CDR3nt: TGTGCCAGCAGCGAGAGTGGGGGCGCCGCAGATACGCAGTATTTT
CDR3aa: CASSESGGAADTQYF

abundance: -
d_gene: TRBD1
j_gene: TRBJ2-5
len: 15
v_gene: TRBV5-6
CDR3nt: TGTGCCAGCAGACTCGACAGGGAGAACGGGGAGACCCAGTACTTC
CDR3aa: CASRLDRENGETQYF

abundance: many
d_gene: -
j_gene: TRBJ1-1
len: 15
v_gene: TRBV6-1
CDR3nt: TGTGCCAGCAGTGAAGGGGGACACAAGAACACTGAAGCTTTCTTT
CDR3aa: CASSEGGHKNTEAFF

abundance: many
d_gene: TRBD1
j_gene: TRBJ2-1
len: 15
v_gene: TRBV5-1
CDR3nt: TGCGCCAGCAGCGGGGACAGGCGAACCTACAATGAGCAGTTCTTC
CDR3aa: CASSGDRRTYNEQFF

abundance: few
d_gene: TRBD1
j_gene: TRBJ2-1
len: 14
v_gene: TRBV10-3
CDR3nt: TGTGCCATCAAGCCGGGACAGGGGGGAAATGAGCAGTTCTTC
CDR3aa: CAIKPGQGGNEQFF

abundance: -
d_gene: TRBD1
j_gene: TRBJ1-3
len: 15
v_gene: TRBV5-8
CDR3nt: TGTGCCAGCAGCCTACCGGGACAGGGGGCGAACACCATATATTTT
CDR3aa: CASSLPGQGANTIYF

abundance: many
d_gene: -
j_gene: TRBJ2-5
len: 14
v_gene: TRBV11-2
CDR3nt: TGTGCCAGCAGCTTAGATGGGGCGGGAGAGACCCAGTACTTC
CDR3aa: CASSLDGAGETQYF

abundance: -
d_gene: -
j_gene: TRBJ1-1
len: 11
v_gene: TRBV6-1
CDR3nt: TGTGCCAGCACCGGGAGCCAGGGAGCTTTCTTT
CDR3aa: CASTGSQGAFF

abundance: -
d_gene: -
j_gene: TRBJ2-5
len: 14
v_gene: TRBV4-1
CDR3nt: TGCGCCAGCAGCCAAACCCCAGGGAGGGAGACCCAGTACTTC
CDR3aa: CASSQTPGRETQYF

abundance: many
d_gene: -
j_gene: TRBJ2-1
len: 15
v_gene: TRBV11-2
CDR3nt: TGTGCCAGCGTCCCGGTGGGTGGTCTATACAATGAGCAGTTCTTC
CDR3aa: CASVPVGGLYNEQFF

abundance: few
d_gene: TRBD1
j_gene: TRBJ2-5
len: 16
v_gene: TRBV5-1
CDR3nt: TGCGCCAGCAGGAAAGACGGCCAGGGGGCAGGGGAGACCCAGTACTTC
CDR3aa: CASRKDGQGAGETQYF

abundance: -
d_gene: TRBD2
j_gene: TRBJ2-7
len: 20
v_gene: TRBV6-1
CDR3nt: TGTGCCAGCAGTTCCCGGACTAGCGGGAGTGGAAAGGGGAGCTCCTACGAGCAGTACTTC
CDR3aa: CASSSRTSGSGKGSSYEQYF

abundance: -
d_gene: TRBD1
j_gene: TRBJ1-1
len: 11
v_gene: TRBV7-2
CDR3nt: TGTGCCAGGAGGGGGCACACTGAAGCTTTCTTT
CDR3aa: CARRGHTEAFF

abundance: many
d_gene: -
j_gene: TRBJ2-7
len: 13
v_gene: TRBV18
CDR3nt: TGTGCCAGCTCACTCGCGACAGGCTACGAGCAGTACTTC
CDR3aa: CASSLATGYEQYF

abundance: few
d_gene: -
j_gene: TRBJ1-1
len: 15
v_gene: TRBV9
CDR3nt: TGTGCCAGCAGCGTAGAGGAACTGGGGGGCACTGAAGCTTTCTTT
CDR3aa: CASSVEELGGTEAFF

abundance: many
d_gene: -
j_gene: TRBJ2-1
len: 14
v_gene: TRBV28
CDR3nt: TGTGCCAGCAGTTCCAGCCCACGGCACTATGAGCAGTTCTTC
CDR3aa: CASSSSPRHYEQFF

abundance: -
d_gene: -
j_gene: TRBJ2-2
len: 16
v_gene: TRBV19
CDR3nt: TGTGCCAGTAGTATCGGGCCGACCCCGAACACCGGGGAGCTGTTTTTT
CDR3aa: CASSIGPTPNTGELFF

abundance: -
d_gene: -
j_gene: TRBJ2-7
len: 14
v_gene: TRBV7-3
CDR3nt: TGTGCCAGCAGCTCCCGACAGGACTCCTACGAGCAGTACTTC
CDR3aa: CASSSRQDSYEQYF

abundance: -
d_gene: TRBD1
j_gene: TRBJ1-2
len: 13
v_gene: TRBV6-1
CDR3nt: TGTGCCAGCAGCATAACAGGGGACTATGGCTACACCTTC
CDR3aa: CASSITGDYGYTF

abundance: many
d_gene: -
j_gene: TRBJ2-1
len: 13
v_gene: TRBV3-1
CDR3nt: TGTGCCAGCAGCTCTGTAGGGGGACCCGAGCAGTTCTTC
CDR3aa: CASSSVGGPEQFF